The 6 T cell receptor beta chains listed next were all sequenced from one sample in a study of T cell changes during pregnancy in multiple sclerosis. Repertoires were generated with immunoSEQ multiplex PCR, while TCRdb's copy carries only in-frame clones and drops some. Of under 65,000 clones listed, about nine tenths are singletons. Sequences were derived from peripheral blood, sampled after pregnancy. Receptors were obtained from a female donor in good health, enrolled as a control in a pregnancy study.

The V gene is TRBV29-1, the J gene TRBJ1-1, with D tentatively TRBD1 (6 bases). The V gene lost 4 bases and the J gene lost 4 bases, with 10 bases spanning the gap. This CDR3 has 12 amino acids. Per the germline V gene, CDR1 is SQVTM and CDR2 is ANQGSEA. The CDR3 DNA is TGCAGCGTTGGGCGAGGGGGCACTGAAGCTTTCTTT. This gives the protein CSVGRGGTEAFF. Full variable domain (outside the CDR3, taken from reference TRBV29-1 and TRBJ1-1): SAVISQKPSRDICQRGTSLTIQCQVDSQVTMMFWYRQQPGQSLTLIATANQGSEATYESGFVIDKFPISRPNLTFSTLTVSNMSPEDSSIYLCSVGRGGTEAFFGQGTRLTVV.

The V and J genes are TRBV9 and TRBJ1-6, with 10 positions matching TRBD1. V shed 3 bases, J shed 9 bases, and the junction held 9 bases outside the gene matches. Germline V lookup: CDR1 SGDLS, CDR2 YYNGEE. This CDR3 has 16 amino acids. The CDR3, as DNA: TGTGCCAGCAGCGCCGCACCAAGGACAGGGGGTTCACCCCTCCACTTT. This sequence encodes CASSAAPRTGGSPLHF.

The chain is built from TRBV5-1 and TRBJ2-3; 10 nucleotides line up with TRBD2. This CDR3 is built from 14 residues. CDR1 is SGHRS, CDR2 YFSETQ, per germline. J gave up 8 bases and V 4 bases, and 7 bases lay outside the gene matches. Here the CDR3 DNA reads TGCGCCAGCAGCCTAACTAGCGGGGCGGCTACGCAGTATTTT. Translation: CASSLTSGAATQYF.

This clone is a singleton in its sample. The junction shows a germline mismatch at one end, possibly a read error. J is TRBJ1-2 and V is TRBV7-7, with unresolved D. The germline CDR1 and CDR2 sequences are SSHAT and FNYEAQ (reference sequence). This CDR3 comprises 16 residues. CDR3 protein: CASSPISEGANYGYTF. The CDR3 DNA follows: TGTGCTAGCAGCCCTATATCGGAGGGAGCTAACTATGGCTACACCTTC.

This clone was observed once. The genes are TRBV28 and TRBJ1-5; D ambiguous. V lost 4 bases to trimming and J lost 7 bases, with 14 bases between them. Germline CDR1 and CDR2: MDHEN and SYDVKM. The CDR3 is made up of 14 amino acids. CDR3 amino acids: CASSSIPRLQPQHF. The CDR3 DNA is TGTGCCAGCAGTTCGATCCCCCGCCTACAGCCCCAGCATTTT.

The chain is built from TRBV5-6 and TRBJ2-3, with 14 bases fitting TRBD2. The CDR3 totals 16 residues. The V segment lost 2 bases and the J segment 3 bases; nucleotides outside the gene matches: 2. The germline V gene encodes CDR1 SGHDT and CDR2 YYEEEE. The CDR3 spells CASSFGLAGGTDTQYF. CDR3 coding DNA: TGTGCCAGCAGCTTCGGACTAGCGGGAGGAACAGATACGCAGTATTTT.